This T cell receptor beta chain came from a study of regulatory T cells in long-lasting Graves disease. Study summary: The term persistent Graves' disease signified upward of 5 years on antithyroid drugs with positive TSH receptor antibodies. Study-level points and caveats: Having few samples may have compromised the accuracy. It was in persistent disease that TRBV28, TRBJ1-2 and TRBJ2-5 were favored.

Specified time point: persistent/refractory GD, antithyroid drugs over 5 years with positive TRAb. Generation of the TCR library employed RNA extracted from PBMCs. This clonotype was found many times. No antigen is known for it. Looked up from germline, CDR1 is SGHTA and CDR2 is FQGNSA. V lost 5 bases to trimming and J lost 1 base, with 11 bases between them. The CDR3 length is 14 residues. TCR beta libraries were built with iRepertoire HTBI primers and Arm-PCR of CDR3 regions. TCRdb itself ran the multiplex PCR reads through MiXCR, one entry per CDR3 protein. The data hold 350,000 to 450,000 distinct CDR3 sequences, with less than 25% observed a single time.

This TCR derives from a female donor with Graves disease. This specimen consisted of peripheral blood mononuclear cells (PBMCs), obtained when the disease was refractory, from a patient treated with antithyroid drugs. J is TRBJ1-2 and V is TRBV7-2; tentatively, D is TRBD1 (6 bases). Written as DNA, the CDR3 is TGTGCCAGCAGCACCGGGACAAATAACTATGGCTACACCTTC. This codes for CASSTGTNNYGYTF.